This TCR beta chain was observed in a study of liver allograft versus peripheral blood T cells (dated by TCRdb to about 2020). Study-level background: T cell receptor repertoires present within transplanted livers were compared with repertoires in the peripheral blood of liver transplant recipients.

On the study overall, not on this receptor specifically: T cell receptor repertoires inside liver allografts were reported to be different from the repertoires detected in peripheral blood.

By its share of the sample, this clonotype is medium-sized (0.01 to 0.1%). Its cognate antigen has yet to be identified. No per-base quality is available; no much larger clone lies one base away. Sequencing instrument: Illumina MiSeq. TCRdb cleaned the public reads at Q25 with fastp, built clones with MiXCR and kept in-frame beta chains. Duplicate CDR3 protein sequences are folded into a single record with the most common DNA and genes. This sample lists approximately 15,000 distinct CDR3 sequences; roughly 21% were detected once. The ten largest account for about 13% of the sample. Counted from cysteine to phenylalanine, this CDR3 has 15 amino acids. Only the CDR3 portion is preserved as DNA: 45 bases, with reading frame beginning at the first base. Per the germline V gene, MDHEN is the CDR1 and SYDVKM is the CDR2. At the junction V is shortened by 2 bases and J by 2 bases, with 7 bases in between.

The source of this sequence is a human patient who had a liver transplant. Some T cells may originate with the graft donor following a transplant. In this chain, TRBV28 is recombined with TRBJ2-6, with the D gene uncertain. The CDR3 has the sequence CASSLGVAGANVLTF. The DNA sequence is as follows: TGTGCCAGCAGTTTAGGGGTCGCTGGGGCCAACGTCCTGACTTTC. Extended through the reference TRBV28 and TRBJ2-6 proteins, this CDR3 yields the full variable domain: DVKVTQSSRYLVKRTGEKVFLECVQDMDHENMFWYRQDPGLGLRLIYFSYDVKMKEKGDIPEGYSVSREKKERFSLILESASTNQTSMYLCASSLGVAGANVLTFGAGSRLTVL.